This entry lists 29 T cell receptor beta chains sequenced from one sample in a study of cytomegalovirus exposure and HLA in healthy donors (dated by TCRdb to about 2017). Library prep was done by the immunoSEQ multiplex PCR assay. A mixture of 60 forward primers for TCR Vbeta segments and 13 reverse primers for TCR Jbeta segments was used in the multiplex PCR. Here the immuneACCESS table is served through TCRdb, limited to in-frame sequences with V and J called. Missing clones are a known gap in these copies; in checked studies unresolved V genes cover under half, and the rest lacks a known reason. The sample has fewer than 120,000 clones on record, around 84% of them singletons. The ten largest clones capture under 1.5% of the sample. Specimen: PBMCs. The source is a woman aged 25 to 45 in good health and CMV-seronegative.

The rearrangement links TRBV4-1 to TRBJ2-1; D perhaps matches TRBD2 (6 bases). This CDR3 contains 16 residues. Germline V gene sequence: CDR1 MGHRA, CDR2 YSYEKL. Trimming cost V 0 bases and J 10 bases, with 19 bases left between them. CDR3 nucleotide sequence: TGCGCCAGCAGCCAAGATCGGGGGAGGCCAGGGTCCGAGCAGTTCTTC. Translating gives CASSQDRGRPGSEQFF.

This clone was seen only once. The chain employs TRBV5-6 and TRBJ1-6; 8 bases match TRBD1. CDR1 and CDR2 from the germline V gene are SGHDT and YYEEEE. The V and J ends lost 4 bases and 10 bases, in that order; junction bases with no gene match: 7. This CDR3 is 14 amino acids long. For the CDR3, the DNA is TGTGCCAGCAGCCCGGGACAGGCTGGCTCACCCCTCCACTTT. This encodes CASSPGQAGSPLHF.

J is TRBJ2-7 and V is TRBV28; 11 positions agree with TRBD2. V lost 6 bases, J lost 3 bases, and 1 base stayed unmatched. CDR1 is MDHEN, CDR2 SYDVKM, per germline. The CDR3 has 13 residues. The CDR3 DNA sequence: TGTGCCAGCAGAGGGACTAGCGGCTACGAGCAGTACTTC. Translating gives CASRGTSGYEQYF.

The rearrangement links TRBV15 to TRBJ2-2, with TRBD2 matching over 7 bases. This CDR3 is 13 amino acids long. The germline CDR1 and CDR2 sequences are LNHNV and YYDKDF (reference sequence). V was clipped by 5 bases and J by 5 bases; unmatched bases: 2. CDR3 nucleotides: TGTGCCACCAGCGGTAGCGGGACCGGGGAGCTGTTTTTT. Translating gives CATSGSGTGELFF.

The chain recombines TRBV4-3 with TRBJ2-5; D unresolved. Germline CDR1 reads LGHNA; CDR2 reads YSLEER. The V end lost 0 bases, the J end lost 5 bases, and 7 bases lay between the germline ends. This CDR3 has 13 residues. CDR3: CASSQDAWETQYF. The CDR3 coding sequence is TGCGCCAGCAGCCAAGACGCGTGGGAGACCCAGTACTTC.

The rearrangement joins TRBV14 to TRBJ2-2; 8 positions match TRBD2. J was trimmed by 3 bases and V by 2 bases; bases with no gene match: 5. Germline-derived CDR1 and CDR2 are SGHDN and FVKESK. The length of the CDR3 is 16 residues. The CDR3 is CASSQLAGRDTGELFF. The CDR3 nucleotides are TGTGCCAGCAGCCAATTAGCGGGGCGGGACACCGGGGAGCTGTTTTTT.

This clone showed up just once. J is TRBJ1-2 and V is TRBV4-3; 7 bases map to TRBD1. The length of the CDR3 is 15 residues. Trimming at V came to 0 bases and at J to 5 bases, leaving 6 bases not matched to a gene. Germline values: CDR1 LGHNA, CDR2 YSLEER. DNA for the CDR3: TGCGCCAGCAGCCAAGATCGACAGGGATTATATGGCTACACCTTC. It encodes CASSQDRQGLYGYTF.

CDR3 DNA: TGTGCCAGCTTCCCCAGGGTCCGCTATGGCTACACCTTC. It translates to CASFPRVRYGYTF. The chain uses TRBV28 and TRBJ1-2; D may be TRBD1 (5 bases). The germline V gene encodes CDR1 MDHEN and CDR2 SYDVKM. This CDR3 has 13 residues. V was trimmed by 8 bases and J by 4 bases, leaving 14 bases between them.

For this clone: One end of the junction fails to match germline, which may point to a read error. CDR3 in DNA: TGTGCTAGCAGCTTGGGACAGAACACTGAAGCTTTCTTT. Its translation is CASSLGQNTEAFF. The chain joins TRBV7-7 to TRBJ1-1; D is perhaps TRBD1 (6 bases). The CDR3 spans 13 residues. The germline V gene encodes CDR1 SSHAT and CDR2 FNYEAQ (reference sequence).

This clone has just a few counts. The chain links TRBV7-2 to TRBJ1-5; possible D gene TRBD1, 6 bases. Germline CDR1 and CDR2: SGHTA and FQGNSA. Trimming shortened V by 5 bases and J by 5 bases, and 16 bases separated the two germline ends. The CDR3 extends over 15 amino acids. In DNA, the CDR3 is TGTGCCAGCAGCCCCCAACAGGGATTGTATCAGCCCCAGCATTTT. Translation: CASSPQQGLYQPQHF.

V and J are TRBV5-4 and TRBJ2-3; 10 bases are shared with TRBD2. CDR3 length: 16 amino acids. Germline CDR1 is SGHNT and CDR2 is YYREEE (reference sequence). V shed 2 bases, J shed 5 bases, and the junction held 8 bases outside the gene matches. DNA for the CDR3: TGTGCCAGCAGCTTTGCTACACTAGCGGGGAAAGATACGCAGTATTTT. Its protein product is CASSFATLAGKDTQYF.

The CDR3 protein is CASTRKGHQVETQYF. CDR3 nucleotides: TGTGCCAGCACACGAAAGGGACACCAAGTGGAGACCCAGTACTTC. The chain recombines TRBV6-5 with TRBJ2-5; weak D call: TRBD1 (6 bases). The V end was cut by 7 bases, the J end by 5 bases, with 20 bases between. The CDR3 runs 15 residues. Germline CDR1 is MNHEY and CDR2 is SVGAGI.

The chain links TRBV6-1 to TRBJ2-5; TRBD2 matches at 10 bases. In germline, CDR1 is MNHNS, CDR2 SASEGT. This CDR3 is 14 amino acids long. V was pared by 6 bases and J by 5 bases, with 6 bases of the junction left unmatched. The CDR3, as DNA: TGTGCCAGCAGAATAGCGGGAGGCCGCGAGACCCAGTACTTC. Protein: CASRIAGGRETQYF.

The chain is built from TRBV4-3 and TRBJ1-5; 8 bases align to TRBD1. Germline V gene lookup returns CDR1 LGHNA and CDR2 YSLEER. Losses at the gene ends were 2 bases for V and 2 bases for J; bases not matched to a gene: 5. This CDR3 is 16 amino acids long. The CDR3 DNA follows: TGCGCCAGCAGCCAATCGACAGGGGCCGGCAATCAGCCCCAGCATTTT. Amino acids: CASSQSTGAGNQPQHF.

The rearrangement links TRBV7-6 to TRBJ2-1; TRBD2 aligns across 8 bases. The CDR3 runs to 18 residues. Germline V gene lookup returns CDR1 SGHVS and CDR2 FNYEAQ. J lost 7 bases, V lost 5 bases, and 19 bases had no gene match. CDR3 in amino acids: CASSLGPLAGTPRNEQFF. CDR3 nucleotides: TGTGCCAGCAGCCTAGGCCCCCTAGCGGGTACTCCTCGGAATGAGCAGTTCTTC.

The J gene is TRBJ1-1, the V gene TRBV28; TRBD1 might be the D (6 bases). The germline V gene encodes CDR1 MDHEN and CDR2 SYDVKM. CDR3 length: 12 amino acids. Trimming took 5 bases from V and 4 from J, leaving 8 bases between them. The CDR3 loop is CASSLDSTEAFF. In DNA, the CDR3 is TGTGCCAGCAGTCTGGACAGCACTGAAGCTTTCTTT.

The chain uses TRBV11-1 and TRBJ2-7; D might be TRBD2 (5 bases). The CDR3 consists of 15 residues. Germline V gene lookup returns CDR1 SGHAT and CDR2 FQDESV (reference sequence). Trimming took 1 base from V and 1 from J, leaving 11 bases between them. The CDR3 DNA follows: TGTGCCAGCAGCTTAGAAGTGGGAGTTTCCTACGAGCAGTACTTC. Translation: CASSLEVGVSYEQYF.

V usage is TRBV4-1 and J usage is TRBJ2-1; 7 bases map to TRBD2. From germline, CDR1 is MGHRA and CDR2 YSYEKL. V shed 0 bases, J shed 6 bases, and the junction held 5 bases outside the gene matches. The CDR3 has 15 amino acids. The CDR3 is CASSQDAGVGNEQFF. CDR3 DNA sequence: TGCGCCAGCAGCCAAGACGCGGGAGTTGGCAATGAGCAGTTCTTC.

CDR3 sequence (DNA): TGTGCCAGCAGCCCTAGGACTAGCGGGAGAGGTGATACGCAGTATTTT. As protein: CASSPRTSGRGDTQYF. This chain links TRBV4-2 with TRBJ2-3; 13 nucleotides match TRBD2. The CDR3 extends over 16 amino acids. V gave up 4 bases and J gave up 6 bases; unmatched junction bases: 7. Germline loops: CDR1 LGHNA, CDR2 YNFKEQ.

This clone was counted a few times. The chain carries TRBV6-6 and TRBJ2-7, with D possibly TRBD2 on 5 matching bases. CDR1 MNHNY and CDR2 SVGAGI come from the germline V gene (reference sequence). There are 13 residues in the CDR3. The V end lost 0 bases, the J end lost 4 bases, and 7 bases lay between the germline ends. CDR3 protein: CASSYSRGYEQYF. The CDR3 DNA follows: TGTGCCAGCAGTTACTCTCGAGGGTACGAGCAGTACTTC.

The chain couples TRBV4-2 to TRBJ2-7; tentatively, D is TRBD2 (5 bases). CDR3 length: 15 amino acids. Germline V gene sequence: CDR1 LGHNA, CDR2 YNFKEQ. The ends were cut back, 0 bases at V and 5 bases at J, with 14 bases in the middle. The CDR3 nucleotides are TGTGCCAGCAGCCAAGATGACGGGGAAGGAAACGAGCAGTACTTC. Translation gives CASSQDDGEGNEQYF.

This clone turned up a few times. Distinct nucleotide sequences in the sample also encode this CDR3. The chain uses TRBV29-1 and TRBJ1-2; D uncertain. Germline CDR1 SQVTM, CDR2 ANQGSEA. The V end was cut by 1 base, the J end by 2 bases, with 11 bases between. There are 14 residues in the CDR3. The CDR3 DNA reads TGCAGCGTTGAAGGCCGCGGGAGGAACTATGGCTACACCTTC. It translates to CSVEGRGRNYGYTF.

The CDR3 nucleotides are TGCAGTGCTCCGGACAGCTATGGCTACACCTTC. It encodes CSAPDSYGYTF. V gene TRBV20-1 combines with J gene TRBJ1-2, with D perhaps TRBD1 (6 bases). In germline, CDR1 is DFQATT, CDR2 SNEGSKA (reference sequence). The CDR3 runs to 11 residues. V was trimmed by 5 bases and J by 4 bases, leaving 8 bases between them.

This clone was observed once. The chain uses TRBV7-9 and TRBJ2-1; 9 bases fit TRBD2. J was trimmed by 5 bases and V by 4 bases; bases with no gene match: 9. The germline V gene has CDR1 SEHNR and CDR2 FQNEAQ (reference sequence). The CDR3 is made up of 16 amino acids. CDR3 in amino acids: CASSSWIAGADNEQFF. The DNA for the CDR3 is TGTGCCAGCAGCTCCTGGATAGCGGGGGCCGACAATGAGCAGTTCTTC. The complete variable domain, with remaining parts taken from reference TRBV7-9 and TRBJ2-1, reads DTGVSQNPRHKITKRGQNVTFRCDPISEHNRLYWYRQTLGQGPEFLTYFQNEAQLEKSRLLSDRFSAERPKGSFSTLEIQRTEQGDSAMYLCASSSWIAGADNEQFFGPGTRLTVL.

The chain links TRBV6-1 to TRBJ1-2; D not resolved. Trimming took 2 bases from V and 2 from J, leaving 6 bases between them. Per the germline V gene, CDR1 is MNHNS and CDR2 is SASEGT. The length of the CDR3 is 13 residues. CDR3 amino acids: CASSETQNYGYTF. The CDR3 DNA sequence: TGTGCCAGCAGTGAAACCCAGAACTATGGCTACACCTTC.

The chain uses TRBV15 and TRBJ1-1; TRBD1 agrees at 11 bases. CDR1 is LNHNV and CDR2 is YYDKDF in the germline V gene (reference sequence). V lost 2 bases, J lost 6 bases, and 5 bases stayed unmatched. The CDR3 runs 15 residues. This CDR3 is CATSRQGQGDAEAFF. The DNA of the CDR3 is TGTGCCACCAGCAGACAGGGACAGGGGGACGCTGAAGCTTTCTTT.

This clone appeared a single time. The chain is built from TRBV4-3 and TRBJ1-4; perhaps TRBD1 as D (6 bases). V was shortened by 4 bases and J by 7 bases, with 16 bases between the two germline ends. The CDR3 spans 15 residues. Germline V gene lookup returns CDR1 LGHNA and CDR2 YSLEER. The CDR3 coding sequence is TGCGCCAGCAGCCCCACTCAGGGGTTCGGTGAAAAACTGTTTTTT. This gives the protein CASSPTQGFGEKLFF.

The J gene is TRBJ2-7, the V gene TRBV13; 9 nucleotides align to TRBD2. This CDR3 contains 14 residues. The V gene's germline CDR1 is PRHDT and CDR2 FYEKMQ (reference sequence). V was pared by 3 bases and J by 6 bases, with 6 bases of the junction left unmatched. The CDR3 protein is CASSFGRGGGEQYF. As DNA, the CDR3 is TGTGCCAGCAGCTTCGGGCGGGGGGGCGGCGAGCAGTACTTC.

V is TRBV5-8 and J is TRBJ2-7; D is ambiguous. This CDR3 is built from 13 residues. Trimming stripped 5 bases from V and 5 bases from J, with 14 bases between. Germline CDR1 SGHTS, CDR2 YDEGEE. The CDR3 protein is CASSLDGLDEQYF. CDR3 bases: TGTGCCAGCAGTCTCGACGGGTTGGACGAGCAGTACTTC. Looking up the rest from reference TRBV5-8 and TRBJ2-7 gives the full variable domain: EAGVTQSPTHLIKTRGQQATLRCSPISGHTSVYWYQQALGLGLQFLLWYDEGEERNRGNFPPRFSGRQFPNYSSELNVNALELEDSALYLCASSLDGLDEQYFGPGTRLTVT.